The text below deals with one T cell receptor beta chain. Its specificity is unknown. Germline lookup yields CDR1 SQVTM and CDR2 ANQGSEA. V was trimmed by 6 bases and J by 2 bases, leaving 26 bases between them. This CDR3 comprises 18 residues. This sample is drawn from a study of cytomegalovirus exposure and HLA in healthy donors. The study's findings and limits: In a later analysis, TCR beta V- and J-gene trimming showed a link to a missense DCLRE1C variant. Reports described diagnosis of cytomegalovirus status by the classifier as highly specific and sensitive. There were some V segments, including TRBV6-2 and TRBV6-3, excluded as indistinguishable.

All donors participated as healthy donors of bone marrow. The PCR employed 60 Vbeta primers together with 13 Jbeta primers. TCRdb's copy holds only in-frame clones and misses some; the assay was immunoSEQ multiplex PCR. This table has 130,000 or so clones, around 77% appearing once. V and J are TRBV29-1 and TRBJ1-3; D possibly corresponds to TRBD1 (6 bases). This TCR derives from a man aged 45 to 65 in good health and CMV-seronegative. Sequencing was performed on PBMCs. This CDR3 reads CSVKNWSQDRNAGNTIYF. CDR3 DNA sequence: TGCAGCGTGAAAAATTGGTCGCAGGACAGAAATGCTGGAAACACCATATATTTT.